This T cell receptor (beta chain) is from a study of metastatic and nonmetastatic thyroid tumors. At the level of the study: Samples came from malignant and benign thyroid patients, and repertoires were compared across blood and tumor or nodule tissue.

There are a few counts of this clone. Its target is unknown. TCRdb re-clonotyped the PCR reads through MiXCR. There are roughly 33,000 clones in the sample; over 15% occur only once, and roughly 12% lies in the top ten. The entire patient cohort was treatment-naive prior to thyroid surgery. In germline, CDR1 is MNHEY, CDR2 SVGEGT. The length of the CDR3 is 12 residues. Trimming took off 9 bases at V and 0 bases at J, with 6 bases between the two ends. General study results and limits: Patients with malignant thyroid tumors reportedly had significantly higher TCR beta diversity than those with benign nodules, in blood and tumor.

The sample taken for sequencing was blood. The sequence derives from a male donor with papillary thyroid cancer or a benign thyroid nodule (not recorded which). Some clones in this sample may be carry-over from other donors' samples. V is TRBV6-2 or TRBV6-3 and J is TRBJ1-3; D remains unclear. As DNA, the CDR3 is TGTGCCAGTTCAGGCTCTGGAAACACCATATATTTT. This translates into CASSGSGNTIYF.